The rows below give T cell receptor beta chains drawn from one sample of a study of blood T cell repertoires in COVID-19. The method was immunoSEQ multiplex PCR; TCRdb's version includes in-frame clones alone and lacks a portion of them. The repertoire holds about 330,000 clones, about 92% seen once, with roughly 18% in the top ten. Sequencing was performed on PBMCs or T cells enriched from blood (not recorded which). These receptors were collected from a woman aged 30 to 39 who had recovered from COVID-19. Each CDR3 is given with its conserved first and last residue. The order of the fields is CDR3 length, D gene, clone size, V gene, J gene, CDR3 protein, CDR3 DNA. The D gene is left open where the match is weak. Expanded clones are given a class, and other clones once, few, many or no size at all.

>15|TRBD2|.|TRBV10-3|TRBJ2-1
CAISGGLAGYNEQFF
TGTGCCATCAGTGGAGGACTAGCAGGGTACAATGAGCAGTTCTTC
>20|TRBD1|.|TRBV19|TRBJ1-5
CAIPPSGEGQDSISNQPQHF
TGTGCCATTCCCCCTAGTGGCGAGGGACAGGACTCAATTAGCAATCAGCCCCAGCATTTT
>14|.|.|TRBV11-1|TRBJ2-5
CASSSPRGMETQYF
TGTGCCAGCAGCTCCCCACGGGGAATGGAGACCCAGTACTTC
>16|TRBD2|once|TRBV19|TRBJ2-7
CASSSVAGALSYEQYF
TGTGCCAGTAGTTCGGTAGCGGGGGCCCTCTCCTACGAGCAGTACTTC
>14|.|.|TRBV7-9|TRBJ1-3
CASSLIGPGNTIYF
TGTGCCAGCAGCTTGATTGGGCCTGGAAACACCATATATTTT
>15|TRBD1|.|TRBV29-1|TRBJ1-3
CSVVGQSNSGNTIYF
TGCAGCGTGGTGGGACAGTCTAACTCTGGAAACACCATATATTTT
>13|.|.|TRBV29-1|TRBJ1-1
CSVEDRGNTEAFF
TGCAGCGTTGAAGACCGGGGGAACACTGAAGCTTTCTTT
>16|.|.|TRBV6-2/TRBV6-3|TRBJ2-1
CASSYARRTAYNEQFF
TGTGCCAGCAGTTACGCAAGGAGGACGGCCTACAATGAGCAGTTCTTC
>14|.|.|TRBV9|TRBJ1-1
CASSVATGRTEAFF
TGTGCCAGCAGCGTGGCAACAGGCCGCACTGAAGCTTTCTTT
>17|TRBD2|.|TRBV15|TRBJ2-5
CATSPMGLSGTQETQYF
TGTGCCACCAGCCCCATGGGCCTTAGCGGGACTCAGGAGACCCAGTACTTC
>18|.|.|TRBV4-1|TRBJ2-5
CASSQGRTMEGAGETQYF
TGCGCCAGCAGCCAAGGCCGTACCATGGAGGGGGCAGGGGAGACCCAGTACTTC
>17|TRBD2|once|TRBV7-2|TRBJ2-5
CASSLVAVGRVGETQYF
TGTGCCAGCAGCTTAGTTGCGGTCGGGAGGGTTGGGGAGACCCAGTACTTC
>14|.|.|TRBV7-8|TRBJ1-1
CASSHREGSTEAFF
TGTGCCAGCAGCCACAGGGAGGGTAGCACTGAAGCTTTCTTT
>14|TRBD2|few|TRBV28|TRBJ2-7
CASRTSGNSYEQYF
TGTGCCAGCAGGACTAGCGGGAATAGCTACGAGCAGTACTTC
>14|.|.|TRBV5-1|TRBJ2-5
CASSFSGGQETQYF
TGCGCCAGCAGCTTCTCCGGGGGTCAAGAGACCCAGTACTTC
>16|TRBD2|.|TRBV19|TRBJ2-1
CASSIAGGTLLNEQFF
TGTGCCAGTAGTATCGCGGGAGGGACCCTTCTTAATGAGCAGTTCTTC